This T cell receptor beta chain was recovered during a study of identifying expanded T cells in peripheral blood. Findings and caveats of the study: Clone count variance between two-week samples rose with total template count. Technical replicates showed around 1.2 changed clones; approximately two weeks roughly 16; four weeks 19.

With respect to this clone: Its antigen is undetermined.

CDR1 SGHDN and CDR2 FVKESK come from the germline V gene. With 5 bases clipped from V and 7 bases from J, the junction kept 10 bases outside the gene matches. This CDR3 has 15 amino acids. During the collection period, no donor immune events like infections were recorded. Profiled with immunoSEQ multiplex PCR; TCRdb holds only in-frame clones, not every one. The sample lists around 57,000 clones, around 87% occurring once. The sequence was obtained from a person aged 18 to 75 in good health. The genes are TRBV14 and TRBJ2-1, with 8 bases that match TRBD1. The material sequenced was blood. CDR3 DNA sequence: TGTGCCAGCAGCTATGGACAGGGCGCTGTGAATGAGCAGTTCTTC. Translation: CASSYGQGAVNEQFF. Full variable domain (rest looked up from reference TRBV14 and TRBJ2-1): EAGVTQFPSHSVIEKGQTVTLRCDPISGHDNLYWYRRVMGKEIKFLLHFVKESKQDESGMPNNRFLAERTGGTYSTLKVQPAELEDSGVYFCASSYGQGAVNEQFFGPGTRLTVL.